Detailed here is one TCR beta chain. Its antigen is undetermined. This sample was taken from a study of shared clonotypes between healthy human individuals. Study-level findings and limits: Blood was the only sampled material, and tissue repertoires likely differ.

The CDR3 is made up of 15 amino acids. Samples underwent the assay at deep level. Genomic DNA of each subset was evenly split across several immunoSEQ plates. Assay: immunoSEQ multiplex PCR; the TCRdb copy retains only in-frame clones and omits some. The sample holds about 2 million clones, approximately 94% seen once. CD45RO-negative CD8 cells positively selected for CCR7 made up the naive population, which excluded terminally differentiated effector memory CD45RA+ cells. Adult Caucasians living in Nashville, Tennessee made up all of the donors. J is TRBJ2-3 and V is TRBV12-2; the table gives TRBD2 as D, unverified against the DNA. TRBV12-2 corresponds to a pseudogene. Sequences were obtained from naive CD8+ T cells sorted from blood. The clonotype was recovered from a young man in good health. This chain's CDR3 is CASRSPPGLTDTQYF. DNA for the CDR3: TGTGCAAGTCGCTCTCCCCCCGGTCTCACAGATACGCAGTATTTT.